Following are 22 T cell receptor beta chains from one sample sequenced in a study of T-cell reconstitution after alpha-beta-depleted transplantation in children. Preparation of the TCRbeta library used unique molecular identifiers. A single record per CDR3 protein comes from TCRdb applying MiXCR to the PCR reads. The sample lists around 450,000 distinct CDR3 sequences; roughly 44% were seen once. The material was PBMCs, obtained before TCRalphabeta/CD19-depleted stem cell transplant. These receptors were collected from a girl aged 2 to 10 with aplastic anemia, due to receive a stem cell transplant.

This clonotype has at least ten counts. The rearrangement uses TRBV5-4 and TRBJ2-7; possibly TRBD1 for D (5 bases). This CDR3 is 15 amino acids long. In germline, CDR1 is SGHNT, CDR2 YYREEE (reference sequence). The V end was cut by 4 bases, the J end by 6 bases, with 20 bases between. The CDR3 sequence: CASSPRERQPGEQYF. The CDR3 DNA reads TGTGCCAGCAGCCCAAGGGAAAGACAGCCAGGCGAGCAGTACTTC.

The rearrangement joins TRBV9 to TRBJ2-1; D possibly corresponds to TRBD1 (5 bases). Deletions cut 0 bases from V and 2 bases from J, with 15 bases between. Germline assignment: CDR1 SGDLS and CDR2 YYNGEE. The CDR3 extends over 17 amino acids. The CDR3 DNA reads TGTGCCAGCAGCGTAGGAGGTGAGGACACCACCTACAATGAGCAGTTCTTC. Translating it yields CASSVGGEDTTYNEQFF.

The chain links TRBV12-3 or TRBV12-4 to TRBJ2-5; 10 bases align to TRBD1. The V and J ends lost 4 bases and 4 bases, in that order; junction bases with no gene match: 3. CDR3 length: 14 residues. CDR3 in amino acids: CASSSGTGAETQYF. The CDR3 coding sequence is TGTGCCAGCAGTTCCGGGACAGGGGCAGAGACCCAGTACTTC.

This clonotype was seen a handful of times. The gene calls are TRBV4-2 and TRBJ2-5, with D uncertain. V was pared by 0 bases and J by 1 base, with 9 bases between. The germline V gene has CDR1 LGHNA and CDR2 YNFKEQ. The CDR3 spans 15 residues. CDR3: CASSQDHGSQETQYF. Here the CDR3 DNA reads TGTGCCAGCAGCCAAGATCATGGGTCCCAAGAGACCCAGTACTTC.

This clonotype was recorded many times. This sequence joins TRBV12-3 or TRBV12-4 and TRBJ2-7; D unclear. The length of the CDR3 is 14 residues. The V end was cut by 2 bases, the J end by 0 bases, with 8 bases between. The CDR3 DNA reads TGTGCCAGCAGTTTACCCCCTCTCTCCTACGAGCAGTACTTC. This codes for CASSLPPLSYEQYF.

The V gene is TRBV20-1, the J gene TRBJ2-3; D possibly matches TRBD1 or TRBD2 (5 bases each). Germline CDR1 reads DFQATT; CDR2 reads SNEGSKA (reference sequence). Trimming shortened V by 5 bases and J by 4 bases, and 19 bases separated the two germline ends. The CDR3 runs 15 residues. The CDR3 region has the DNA TGCAGTGCTCCCGGCCCCGGGGCGCGCTCAGATACGCAGTATTTT. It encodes CSAPGPGARSDTQYF.

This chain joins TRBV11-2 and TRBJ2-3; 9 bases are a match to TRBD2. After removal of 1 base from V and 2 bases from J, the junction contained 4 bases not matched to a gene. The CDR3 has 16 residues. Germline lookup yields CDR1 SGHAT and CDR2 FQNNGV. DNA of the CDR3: TGTGCCAGCAGCTTAGGGACTAGCGTATACACAGATACGCAGTATTTT. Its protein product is CASSLGTSVYTDTQYF.

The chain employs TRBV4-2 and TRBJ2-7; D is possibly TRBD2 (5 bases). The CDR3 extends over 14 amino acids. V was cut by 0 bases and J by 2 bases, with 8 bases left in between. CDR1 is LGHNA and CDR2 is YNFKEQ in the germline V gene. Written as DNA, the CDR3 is TGTGCCAGCAGCCAAGAGAACGGGGCCTACGAGCAGTACTTC. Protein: CASSQENGAYEQYF.

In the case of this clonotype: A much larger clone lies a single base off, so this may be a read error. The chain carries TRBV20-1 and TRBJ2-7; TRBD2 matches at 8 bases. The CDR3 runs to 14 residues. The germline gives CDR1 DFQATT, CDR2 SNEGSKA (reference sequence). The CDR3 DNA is TGCAGTGCGGGGATGGGGACTAGTACCTACGAGCAGTCCTTC. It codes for CSAGMGTSTYEQSF.

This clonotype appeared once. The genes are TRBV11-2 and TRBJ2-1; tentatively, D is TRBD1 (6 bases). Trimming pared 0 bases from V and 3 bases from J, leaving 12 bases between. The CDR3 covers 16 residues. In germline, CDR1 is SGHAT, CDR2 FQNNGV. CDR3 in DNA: TGTGCCAGCAGCTTAGATCCCCAGGGGAGCTACAATGAGCAGTTCTTC. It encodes CASSLDPQGSYNEQFF.

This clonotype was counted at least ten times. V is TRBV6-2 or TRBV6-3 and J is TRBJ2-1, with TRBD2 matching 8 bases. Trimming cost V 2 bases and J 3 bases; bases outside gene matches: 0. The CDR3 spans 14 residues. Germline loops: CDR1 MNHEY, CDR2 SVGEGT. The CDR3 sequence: CASSYTSGYNEQFF. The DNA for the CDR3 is TGTGCCAGCAGTTACACTAGCGGCTACAATGAGCAGTTCTTC.

The DNA of the CDR3 is TGTGCCTGGAGTGGCCCGGGGCTCTCGTGGTACACTGAAGCTTTCTTT. Translating it yields CAWSGPGLSWYTEAFF. The rearrangement links TRBV30 to TRBJ1-1; possible D gene TRBD1, 5 bases. The CDR3 totals 16 residues. Per germline, CDR1 GTSNPN and CDR2 SVGIG (reference sequence). V was clipped by 1 base and J by 3 bases, with 18 bases between them.

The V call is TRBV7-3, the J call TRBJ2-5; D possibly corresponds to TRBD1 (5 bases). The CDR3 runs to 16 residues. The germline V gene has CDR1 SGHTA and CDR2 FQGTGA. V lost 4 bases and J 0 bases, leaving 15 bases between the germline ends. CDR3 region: CASSSKGQKYQETQYF. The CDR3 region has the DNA TGTGCCAGCAGCTCTAAAGGACAAAAGTACCAAGAGACCCAGTACTTC.

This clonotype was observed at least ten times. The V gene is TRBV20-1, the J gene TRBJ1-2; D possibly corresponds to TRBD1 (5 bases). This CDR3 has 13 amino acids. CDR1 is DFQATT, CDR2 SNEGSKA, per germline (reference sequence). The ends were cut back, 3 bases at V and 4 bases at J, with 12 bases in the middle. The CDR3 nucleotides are TGCAGTGCTAGGGTGGGGGGGACCTATGGCTACACCTTC. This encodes CSARVGGTYGYTF.

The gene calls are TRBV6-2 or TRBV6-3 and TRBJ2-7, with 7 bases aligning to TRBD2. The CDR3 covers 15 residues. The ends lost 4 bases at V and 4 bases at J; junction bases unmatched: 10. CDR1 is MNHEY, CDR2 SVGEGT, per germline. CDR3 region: CASSSAREPVYEQYF. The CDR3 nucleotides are TGTGCCAGCAGTTCAGCGCGGGAGCCCGTATACGAGCAGTACTTC.

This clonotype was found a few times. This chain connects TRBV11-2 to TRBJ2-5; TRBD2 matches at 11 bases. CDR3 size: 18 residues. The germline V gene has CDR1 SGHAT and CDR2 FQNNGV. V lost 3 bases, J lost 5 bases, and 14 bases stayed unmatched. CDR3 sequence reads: CASSLERLAGKEWETQYF. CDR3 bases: TGTGCCAGCAGCTTGGAGAGACTAGCGGGAAAGGAGTGGGAGACCCAGTACTTC.

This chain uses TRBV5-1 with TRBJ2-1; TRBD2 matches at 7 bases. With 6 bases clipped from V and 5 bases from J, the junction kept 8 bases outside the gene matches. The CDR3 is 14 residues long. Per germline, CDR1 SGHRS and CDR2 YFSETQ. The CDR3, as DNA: TGCGCCAGCACCCCGGGGGGACTTCACAATGAGCAGTTCTTC. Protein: CASTPGGLHNEQFF.

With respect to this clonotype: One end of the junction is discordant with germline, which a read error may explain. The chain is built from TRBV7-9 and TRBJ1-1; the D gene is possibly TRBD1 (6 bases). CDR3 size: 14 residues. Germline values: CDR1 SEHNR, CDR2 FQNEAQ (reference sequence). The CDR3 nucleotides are TGTGCCAGTTGGGAGGGGGGTTTGAACACTGGAGCTTTCTTT. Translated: CASWEGGLNTGAFF.

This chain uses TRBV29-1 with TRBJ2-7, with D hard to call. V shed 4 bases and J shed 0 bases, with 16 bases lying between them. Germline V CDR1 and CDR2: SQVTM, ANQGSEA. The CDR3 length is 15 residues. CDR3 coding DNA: TGCAGCGTTGGATCATGGGGTAAGAGCTCCTACGAGCAGTACTTC. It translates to CSVGSWGKSSYEQYF.

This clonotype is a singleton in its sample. CDR3 amino acids: CASRTGGSAGELFF. The CDR3 nucleotides read TGTGCCAGCCGAACGGGAGGGAGCGCCGGGGAGCTGTTTTTT. This chain uses TRBV6-1 with TRBJ2-2, with TRBD2 identical over 8 bases. The trim removed 8 bases at V and 6 bases at J, leaving 8 bases unmatched. This CDR3 region has 14 residues. Germline assignment: CDR1 MNHNS and CDR2 SASEGT.

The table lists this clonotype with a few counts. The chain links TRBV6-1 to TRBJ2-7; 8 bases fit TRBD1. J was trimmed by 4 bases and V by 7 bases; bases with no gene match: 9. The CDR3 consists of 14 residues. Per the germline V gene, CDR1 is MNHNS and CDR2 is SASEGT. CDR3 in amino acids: CASTSGQAPYEQYF. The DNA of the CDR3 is TGTGCCAGCACCTCGGGACAGGCGCCTTACGAGCAGTACTTC.

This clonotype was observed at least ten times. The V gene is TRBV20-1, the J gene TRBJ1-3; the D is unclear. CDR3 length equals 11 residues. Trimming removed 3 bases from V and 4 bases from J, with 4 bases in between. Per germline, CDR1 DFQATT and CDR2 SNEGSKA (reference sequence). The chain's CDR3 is CSARGGNTIYF. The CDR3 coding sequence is TGCAGTGCTAGGGGCGGAAACACCATATATTTT.